This T cell receptor beta chain is from a study of blood T cell repertoires in COVID-19. About the research overall: From T cells, B-cell-depleted T cells, or PBMCs came the material, which was cDNA or gDNA.

This clone was picked up a small number of times. CDR1 is SGHRS, CDR2 YFSETQ, per germline. The CDR3 runs 14 residues. V was pared by 2 bases and J by 2 bases, with 11 bases between. Generated by immunoSEQ multiplex PCR, the TCRdb table keeps only in-frame clones and is missing some. The sample has 150,000 to 200,000 clones; around nine tenths are singletons. The sequence was collected from a woman aged 18-29 years who had recovered from COVID-19. The V call is TRBV5-1, the J call TRBJ2-7; perhaps TRBD1 as D (6 bases). The sample taken for sequencing was peripheral blood. CDR3 amino acids: CASSLEQGPYEQYF. The CDR3, as DNA: TGCGCCAGCAGCTTAGAACAGGGTCCCTACGAGCAGTACTTC.